This entry is about one TCR beta chain. CDR1 and CDR2 from the germline V gene are SGHKS and YYEKEE (reference sequence). The V and J ends lost 1 base and 5 bases respectively, with 9 bases between them. The CDR3 has 13 residues. Assay used: immunoSEQ multiplex PCR; TCRdb lists only in-frame clones, some missing. This repertoire shows 110,000 to 150,000 clones, about 93% found once; its top ten account for approximately 15%. This entry comes from a study of control samples from healthy donors and cancer patients. The TCR originated in a man aged 55-75 years with colorectal cancer. Sequencing input: PBMCs. The chain combines TRBV5-5 with TRBJ2-5; D remains ambiguous. The CDR3 here is CASSLFLGETQYF. The CDR3 nucleotides read TGTGCCAGCAGCTTGTTCCTGGGGGAGACCCAGTACTTC.